This entry is about one T cell receptor beta chain. The antigen it binds to is not known. No base quality information exists; no much larger clone differs at one position. The sample is drawn from a study of blood T cell repertoires in COVID-19 (dated by TCRdb to the early 2020s). About the full investigation: Collaborator samples came from the United States, Italy and Spain and covered acute and convalescent phases of COVID-19. Nearly every sample came with metadata listing a de-identified subject ID, COVID-19 status, age in years and sex. The prospective study material was composed of cDNA or gDNA derived from T cells, B-cell-depleted T cells, or PBMCs. Where available, HLA class I and class II types were obtained from metadata supplied by the sample provider rather than from assay-based typing. The samples were drawn from two sources: the first 160 participants of the ongoing ImmuneRACE study, and about 1,300 subjects contributed by 6 global collaborators. The repertoires were released in a freely available public database meant as a resource for research on the immune response to SARS-CoV-2. The dataset comprised deeply sampled blood TCRbeta repertoires from subjects exposed to, actively infected with, or recovered from COVID-19.

According to the germline V gene (reference sequence), CDR1 reads LGHDT and CDR2 reads YNNKEL. Measured from the cysteine to the phenylalanine, the CDR3 is 15 residues long. Solely the CDR3 DNA is kept, with 45 bases framed from the first base. For this chain, trimming is 2 bases at the V end and 2 bases at the J end, and the number of junction bases without a gene match is 4. Study-level results and caveats: Clinical and demographic metadata were provided uncurated, with the amount varying by source and participant.

At one collaborating source in Seattle, patients were enrolled during active infection and were followed longitudinally through the course of disease. The collaborating institutions used their own protocols to collect whole blood in K2EDTA tubes. Collaborator samples were shipped for TCRbeta analysis as frozen whole blood, isolated PBMCs, or DNA extracted from either sample type. TCRbeta CDR3 regions were amplified from genomic DNA using the immunoSEQ Assay, a bias-controlled multiplex PCR. Processing in the source paper ran as follows. The number of nucleated cells in each sample was estimated from the amplification of reference gene primers within the assay. Sequence reads were collapsed and filtered to measure the absolute abundance of every unique TCRbeta CDR3 rearrangement. Productive Simpson clonality was computed per sample as the square root of Simpson's diversity index over productive rearrangements. The table comes from immuneACCESS by way of TCRdb, which keeps in-frame sequences with V and J called. Part of the clones is missing from these tables; in studies checked, under half for an unresolved V gene and the rest for unknown reasons. V and J calls plus clone size are reproduced from that table; the DNA served to infer D and trimming. Here the sample has 250,000 or so clones; around nine tenths occur a single time. Roughly 0.79% of the sample lies in the top ten.

The receptor's source is a man aged 25 to 40 with COVID-19, enrolled during active disease. The chain is made from TRBV3-1 (or the pseudogene TRBV3-2) and TRBJ2-5; TRBD1 matches 8 bases in the middle. The material sequenced was peripheral blood. The CDR3 reads CASSQRQGRQETQYF. The DNA is TGTGCCAGCAGCCAAAGACAGGGGCGGCAAGAGACCCAGTACTTC.